This TCR beta chain was identified during a study of patients and donors after allogeneic stem cell transplantation. TCRdb reprocessed the RT-PCR reads via MiXCR and lists one record per CDR3 protein. The data hold 200,000 to 250,000 distinct CDR3 sequences, with 14% observed a single time. V was shortened by 4 bases and J by 8 bases, with 16 bases between the two germline ends. Germline lookup yields CDR1 KGHDR and CDR2 SFDVKD. The CDR3 sequence is 15 residues long. The clonotype originates from a human donor who was either an allogeneic HSCT recipient or a stem cell or donor lymphocyte infusion donor (not recorded which). It is not recorded whose cells these are; they may come from a transplant donor. Specimen: blood, either unsorted or a sorted T cell fraction (not recorded which). This chain connects TRBV24-1 to TRBJ1-4; D uncertain. The CDR3: CATSDPTGIIEKLFF. CDR3 bases: TGTGCCACCAGTGACCCGACGGGAATTATAGAAAAACTGTTTTTT.